The 21 T cell receptor beta chains in this list originate from one sample, sequenced in a study of CXCR3-negative and CXCR3-positive naive CD8 T cells. TRB cDNA was prepared as libraries by UMI-labeled 5' RACE. TCRdb reprocessed the 5' RACE reads and stores each CDR3 protein as one record, lacking DNA. The repertoire shows about 30,000 distinct CDR3 sequences; the top ten hold 10%. The sequenced material came from memory CD8+ T cells from blood. The receptors were gathered from a human donor in good health. Some clones in this sample may be carry-over from other donors' samples.

The rearrangement joins TRBV12-3 or TRBV12-4 to TRBJ2-1; the D call from TCRdb, TRBD1, cannot be confirmed without DNA. The CDR3 totals 15 residues. CDR3 protein: CASSFLPGVYNEQFF.

The chain combines TRBV9 with TRBJ2-6; TCRdb's assignment of TRBD1 cannot be checked, as there is no DNA. The CDR3 is 18 residues long. Germline-derived CDR1 and CDR2 are SGDLS and YYNGEE. The CDR3 here is CASSVPLRTGSGANVLTF.

V usage is TRBV6-5 and J usage is TRBJ2-2. This CDR3 has 12 residues. Germline V gene data show CDR1 as MNHEY and CDR2 as SVGAGI. The CDR3 sequence: CASSFNTGELFF.

V usage is TRBV7-9 and J usage is TRBJ2-3. Germline CDR1 SEHNR, CDR2 FQNEAQ (reference sequence). CDR3 length: 15 amino acids. CDR3: CASSFSGWNTDTQYF.

This chain uses TRBV28 with TRBJ1-1; the TCRdb call, TRBD1, lacks DNA for checking. This CDR3 region has 13 residues. Germline loops: CDR1 MDHEN, CDR2 SYDVKM. The chain's CDR3 is CASPSGEGRKASF.

V gene TRBV29-1 combines with J gene TRBJ1-1. Germline-derived CDR1 and CDR2 are SQVTM and ANQGSEA. This CDR3 is 13 amino acids long. CDR3 residues: CSVVAAMNTEAFF.

This chain links TRBV28 with TRBJ2-7; the D call from TCRdb, TRBD2, cannot be confirmed without DNA. Germline V CDR1 and CDR2: MDHEN, SYDVKM. The CDR3 sequence is 14 residues long. The CDR3 region is CASSSLAGSYEQYF.

This chain uses TRBV20-1 with TRBJ2-7; absent DNA, TCRdb's TRBD1 call cannot be checked. The CDR3 contains 13 residues. CDR1 and CDR2 (germline): DFQATT, SNEGSKA (reference sequence). CDR3 amino acids: CSALTGGAYEQYF.

The CDR3 protein is CASSYSIGQPHTWNYEQYF. The gene calls are TRBV6-6 and TRBJ2-7; there is no DNA to check the TCRdb D call of TRBD1. CDR3 length: 19 residues. Germline V gives CDR1 MNHNY, CDR2 SVGAGI (reference sequence).

J is TRBJ1-1 and V is TRBV29-1; no DNA is available, so the TRBD1 call from TCRdb remains unchecked. The CDR3 runs to 11 residues. Germline CDR1 is SQVTM and CDR2 is ANQGSEA. This chain's CDR3 is CSGAASTEAFF.

The chain uses TRBV6-2 or TRBV6-3 and TRBJ2-1; TCRdb's D call of TRBD1 is untestable without DNA. Germline CDR1 MNHEY, CDR2 SVGEGT. This CDR3 has 12 amino acids. The chain's CDR3 is CASSSLPGEQFF.

The chain links TRBV28 to TRBJ2-3; TCRdb designates TRBD2, a call that cannot be tested without DNA. In germline, CDR1 is MDHEN, CDR2 SYDVKM. The CDR3 is made up of 14 amino acids. This CDR3 reads CASSYTSGLDTQYF.

This chain joins TRBV12-3 or TRBV12-4 and TRBJ2-1; there is no DNA to check the TCRdb D call of TRBD2. This CDR3 contains 17 residues. CDR3 sequence reads: CASRGVGTSGVYNEQFF.

This chain connects TRBV7-9 to TRBJ2-7; TCRdb names TRBD1, which stays unverified in the absence of DNA. CDR3 size: 14 residues. The germline V gene has CDR1 SEHNR and CDR2 FQNEAQ (reference sequence). The CDR3 spells CASTPWADPYEQYF. The full variable domain, its missing parts supplied by reference TRBV7-9 and TRBJ2-7, is DTGVSQNPRHKITKRGQNVTFRCDPISEHNRLYWYRQTLGQGPEFLTYFQNEAQLEKSRLLSDRFSAERPKGSFSTLEIQRTEQGDSAMYLCASTPWADPYEQYFGPGTRLTVT.

The CDR3 loop is CASSQPGTGDNEQFF. The V and J genes are TRBV12-3 or TRBV12-4 and TRBJ2-1; TCRdb proposes TRBD1, but this gene call is untestable without DNA. CDR3 length: 15 residues.

V usage is TRBV7-9 and J usage is TRBJ1-5. The germline V gene encodes CDR1 SEHNR and CDR2 FQNEAQ (reference sequence). This CDR3 spans 16 amino acids. The CDR3 reads CASSSGDGRFNQPQHF.

V is TRBV4-3 and J is TRBJ2-1; TCRdb's D call of TRBD1 is untestable without DNA. The germline V gene encodes CDR1 LGHNA and CDR2 YSLEER. The CDR3 is 16 amino acids. The CDR3 loop is CASSQERPGTYNEQFF.

This chain joins TRBV2 and TRBJ2-2; TCRdb selects TRBD2, and the lack of DNA leaves this call unchecked. Per germline, CDR1 SNHLY and CDR2 FYNNEI. The CDR3 runs to 16 residues. This CDR3 is CASSVSADSYTGELFF.

The rearrangement uses TRBV4-2 and TRBJ2-1; TCRdb's D gene call, TRBD2, goes unchecked for lack of DNA. The length of the CDR3 is 16 residues. The germline V gene encodes CDR1 LGHNA and CDR2 YNFKEQ. Here the CDR3 reads CASSQDGTSIYNEQFF.

This chain connects TRBV14 to TRBJ2-5; the D call from TCRdb, TRBD2, cannot be confirmed without DNA. The CDR3 extends over 16 amino acids. The germline gives CDR1 SGHDN, CDR2 FVKESK. CDR3 sequence reads: CASSPLGERDGETQYF.

J is TRBJ2-7 and V is TRBV28; TCRdb reports TRBD1, a call that lacks DNA to check it against. CDR1 is MDHEN and CDR2 is SYDVKM in the germline V gene. CDR3 size: 16 residues. CDR3 sequence reads: CASSLGGDEYSYEQYF.